These 27 T cell receptor beta chains came from one sample sequenced in a study of blood T cell repertoires in COVID-19. Clones were sequenced by immunoSEQ multiplex PCR, and TCRdb holds only the in-frame ones, with some missing. The table has over 200,000 clones, approximately 86% seen once. The sequencing input was peripheral blood. The receptors come from a woman aged 30 to 39 who had recovered from COVID-19.

The rearrangement uses TRBV28 and TRBJ1-2; 9 positions agree with TRBD1. Germline V CDR1 and CDR2: MDHEN, SYDVKM. V trimming: 6 bases; J trimming: 8 bases; junction bases outside the gene matches: 10. This CDR3 spans 14 amino acids. In DNA form, the CDR3 reads TGTGCCAGCAGAACCGGGACAGGGATGTTAGGCTACACCTTC. Encoded protein: CASRTGTGMLGYTF.

This clone was counted a few times. V is TRBV28 and J is TRBJ2-3; possibly TRBD2 for D (6 bases). Germline CDR1 is MDHEN and CDR2 is SYDVKM. This CDR3 has 14 amino acids. With 3 bases removed from V and 1 base from J, the gap between germline ends came to 8 bases. The CDR3 here is CASSLVAGTDTQYF. CDR3 nucleotides: TGTGCCAGCAGTTTGGTAGCGGGCACAGATACGCAGTATTTT. Drawing the rest from reference TRBV28 and TRBJ2-3, the complete variable domain is DVKVTQSSRYLVKRTGEKVFLECVQDMDHENMFWYRQDPGLGLRLIYFSYDVKMKEKGDIPEGYSVSREKKERFSLILESASTNQTSMYLCASSLVAGTDTQYFGPGTRLTVL.

About this clone itself: The same CDR3 can be traced to other DNA sequences in this sample. The V call is TRBV13, the J call TRBJ1-5; D is unresolved. The CDR3 extends over 15 amino acids. Germline CDR1 is PRHDT and CDR2 is FYEKMQ (reference sequence). V lost 0 bases, J lost 2 bases, and 8 bases lay in between. The CDR3 sequence: CASSLGTGGNQPQHF. CDR3 DNA: TGTGCCAGCAGCTTAGGCACCGGGGGCAATCAGCCCCAGCATTTT.

This chain joins TRBV27 and TRBJ2-1; 7 nucleotides match TRBD1. Germline V CDR1 and CDR2: MNHEY, SMNVEV (reference sequence). This CDR3 spans 14 amino acids. Trimming took 5 bases from V and 4 from J; bases not matched to a gene: 5. In DNA, the CDR3 is TGTGCCAGCAGTCTACAGGGGAATTACAATGAGCAGTTCTTC. It translates to CASSLQGNYNEQFF.

The chain has TRBV9 and TRBJ2-5; TRBD1 is a possible D gene (6 bases). Germline CDR1 is SGDLS and CDR2 is YYNGEE. Trimming left V 2 bases short and J 7 bases short, with 12 bases between. The CDR3 has 13 amino acids. The DNA for the CDR3 is TGTGCCAGCAGCGTCTGGGACACTGGGACCCAGTACTTC. It encodes CASSVWDTGTQYF.

This chain links TRBV9 with TRBJ2-1, with TRBD2 matching over 8 bases. CDR3 length: 15 amino acids. The V gene end was trimmed by 0 bases and the J gene end by 6 bases; junction bases not matched to a gene: 5. CDR1 and CDR2 from the germline V gene are SGDLS and YYNGEE. DNA for the CDR3: TGTGCCAGCAGCGTAGCGGGGGGGTTTGGCAATGAGCAGTTCTTC. Protein product: CASSVAGGFGNEQFF. The full variable domain, completed using reference TRBV9 and TRBJ2-1, is DSGVTQTPKHLITATGQRVTLRCSPRSGDLSVYWYQQSLDQGLQFLIQYYNGEERAKGNILERFSAQQFPDLHSELNLSSLELGDSALYFCASSVAGGFGNEQFFGPGTRLTVL.

V usage is TRBV7-2 and J usage is TRBJ1-1, with D hard to call. V was cut by 6 bases and J by 4 bases, with 12 bases left in between. The length of the CDR3 is 13 residues. CDR1 and CDR2 (germline): SGHTA, FQGNSA. CDR3: CASRYSGSTEAFF. CDR3 bases: TGTGCCAGCAGGTACAGCGGTTCCACTGAAGCTTTCTTT.

This clone occurred a few times. The J gene is TRBJ2-5, the V gene TRBV19; weak D call: TRBD2 (6 bases). The germline V and J ends were trimmed by 7 bases and 5 bases, with 14 bases remaining between them. Germline loops: CDR1 LNHDA, CDR2 SQIVND (reference sequence). CDR3 length: 13 residues. CDR3 DNA sequence: TGTGCCAGTATCGGGCGGGGAGTCGAGACCCAGTACTTC. Amino acid sequence: CASIGRGVETQYF.

The rearrangement joins TRBV6-2 or TRBV6-3 to TRBJ1-1; D perhaps matches TRBD1 (5 bases). Germline CDR1 MNHEY, CDR2 SVGEGT. The CDR3 covers 15 residues. With 5 bases removed from V and 3 bases from J, the gap between germline ends came to 16 bases. CDR3 sequence reads: CASSIDSSLYTEAFF. The CDR3 DNA reads TGTGCCAGCAGTATAGACAGCTCGCTGTACACTGAAGCTTTCTTT.

The chain couples TRBV3-1 (or the pseudogene TRBV3-2) to TRBJ2-7; TRBD1 is a possible D gene (6 bases). There are 14 residues in the CDR3. Trimming stripped 4 bases from V and 4 bases from J, with 14 bases between. Per germline, CDR1 LGHDT and CDR2 YNNKEL (reference sequence). DNA of the CDR3: TGTGCCAGCAGCCTACCGGGACACGATTACGAGCAGTACTTC. This translates into CASSLPGHDYEQYF.

The genes are TRBV7-2 and TRBJ1-2; 7 positions agree with TRBD1. This CDR3 spans 15 amino acids. With 4 bases clipped from V and 4 bases from J, the junction kept 9 bases outside the gene matches. Germline CDR1 SGHTA, CDR2 FQGNSA. CDR3 loop: CASSSGQAQGYGYTF. The CDR3 DNA is TGTGCCAGCAGCTCAGGACAGGCTCAAGGCTATGGCTACACCTTC.

This sequence joins TRBV19 and TRBJ2-1, with 9 bases identical to TRBD1. V was clipped by 7 bases and J by 2 bases; unmatched bases: 6. This CDR3 has 15 amino acids. Looked up from germline, CDR1 is LNHDA and CDR2 is SQIVND (reference sequence). CDR3 sequence (DNA): TGTGCCAGTACCATTGGGACAGGGACCTACAATGAGCAGTTCTTC. The encoded protein is CASTIGTGTYNEQFF.

V gene TRBV27 combines with J gene TRBJ2-7; 11 nucleotides match TRBD2. The CDR3 spans 15 residues. The trim removed 7 bases at V and 0 bases at J, leaving 5 bases unmatched. Germline loops: CDR1 MNHEY, CDR2 SMNVEV (reference sequence). The CDR3 sequence is CASTASGGTSYEQYF. As DNA, the CDR3 is TGTGCCAGCACGGCTAGCGGGGGGACCTCCTACGAGCAGTACTTC.

This clone was seen a single time. V is TRBV6-6 and J is TRBJ1-5; 7 bases line up with TRBD1. This CDR3 contains 14 residues. The germline V gene has CDR1 MNHNY and CDR2 SVGAGI (reference sequence). Unmatched junction bases numbered 3, after V lost 0 bases and J lost 7 bases. The CDR3 here is CASSYSRGRQPQHF. In DNA form, the CDR3 reads TGTGCCAGCAGTTACTCCAGGGGGAGGCAGCCCCAGCATTTT.

The J gene is TRBJ2-1, the V gene TRBV4-1; 11 bases line up with TRBD1. CDR1 MGHRA and CDR2 YSYEKL come from the germline V gene. The CDR3 consists of 17 residues. The V segment lost 4 bases and the J segment 8 bases; nucleotides outside the gene matches: 13. CDR3 in DNA: TGCGCCAGCAGCCGATTCGGACAGGGGGCGGGGTTTGATGAGCAGTTCTTC. Its translation: CASSRFGQGAGFDEQFF.

The V call is TRBV4-1, the J call TRBJ2-1, with TRBD2 matching over 9 bases. CDR3 length equals 16 residues. V was pared by 3 bases and J by 3 bases, with 6 bases of the junction left unmatched. The germline V gene has CDR1 MGHRA and CDR2 YSYEKL. The CDR3 DNA sequence: TGCGCCAGCAGCCATGTAAGGACTAGCGACTACAATGAGCAGTTCTTC. Translated, it gives CASSHVRTSDYNEQFF.

The rearrangement uses TRBV12-5 and TRBJ1-5; D is unclear. The CDR3 spans 11 residues. Per the germline V gene, CDR1 is LGHNT and CDR2 is FRNRAP. V shed 5 bases and J shed 5 bases, with 4 bases lying between them. In nucleotides, the CDR3 is TGTGCTAGTGGTATAGATCAGCCCCAGCATTTT. Translated: CASGIDQPQHF.

The V and J genes are TRBV6-5 and TRBJ2-1, with D possibly being TRBD2 (6 bases). This CDR3 has 14 residues. Deletions cut 8 bases from V and 9 bases from J, with 20 bases between. Germline CDR1 MNHEY, CDR2 SVGAGI. DNA for the CDR3: TGTGCCAGCGAAAAAGGGTGGAGGGGACGTGAGCAGTTCTTC. This translates into CASEKGWRGREQFF.

The chain couples TRBV6-6 to TRBJ2-7; TRBD2 aligns across 11 bases. V trimming: 0 bases; J trimming: 4 bases; junction bases outside the gene matches: 2. This CDR3 has 15 amino acids. The germline V gene encodes CDR1 MNHNY and CDR2 SVGAGI (reference sequence). The CDR3 DNA reads as TGTGCCAGCAGTTACTCTAGCGGGGGGGCTTACGAGCAGTACTTC. This gives the protein CASSYSSGGAYEQYF.

This chain connects TRBV2 to TRBJ2-1; weak D call: TRBD2 (6 bases). This CDR3 is 15 amino acids long. V lost 4 bases, J lost 5 bases, and 15 bases lay in between. The germline CDR1 and CDR2 sequences are SNHLY and FYNNEI. CDR3 DNA sequence: TGTGCCAGCAGTGGGATTCGGGGGAACCACAATGAGCAGTTCTTC. The encoded protein is CASSGIRGNHNEQFF.

The V and J genes are TRBV13 and TRBJ2-7; 13 bases match TRBD2. The CDR3 covers 15 residues. The germline gives CDR1 PRHDT, CDR2 FYEKMQ (reference sequence). V shed 5 bases and J 5 bases; nucleotides not matched to a gene: 6. The CDR3 loop is CASSELAGGPHEQYF. As DNA, the CDR3 is TGTGCCAGCAGCGAACTAGCGGGGGGGCCCCACGAGCAGTACTTC.

This clone was counted a single time. The chain combines TRBV9 with TRBJ2-1; TRBD2 matches 8 bases. V shed 0 bases, J shed 4 bases, and the junction held 6 bases outside the gene matches. Per the germline V gene, CDR1 is SGDLS and CDR2 is YYNGEE. The CDR3 length is 16 residues. The CDR3 spells CASSVAPGLVYNEQFF. CDR3 coding DNA: TGTGCCAGCAGCGTAGCTCCGGGACTAGTATACAATGAGCAGTTCTTC.

This chain joins TRBV24-1 and TRBJ2-4; TRBD2 matches at 8 bases. Per the germline V gene, CDR1 is KGHDR and CDR2 is SFDVKD. J was trimmed by 6 bases and V by 5 bases; bases with no gene match: 11. This CDR3 region has 16 residues. The CDR3 spells CATSVLRGGKGNIQYF. CDR3 nucleotide sequence: TGTGCCACCAGTGTCCTCCGGGGGGGCAAGGGAAACATTCAGTACTTC.

The chain joins TRBV9 to TRBJ1-5; 8 nucleotides match TRBD1. This CDR3 region has 18 residues. CDR1 SGDLS and CDR2 YYNGEE come from the germline V gene. V lost 3 bases to trimming and J lost 7 bases; unmatched junction nucleotides: 18. For the CDR3, the DNA is TGTGCCAGCAGCGGAGGGGGAGGGCAGGGGGCGATCAGGCAGCCCCAGCATTTT. Protein sequence: CASSGGGGQGAIRQPQHF. The full variable domain, with the rest looked up from reference TRBV9 and TRBJ1-5, is DSGVTQTPKHLITATGQRVTLRCSPRSGDLSVYWYQQSLDQGLQFLIQYYNGEERAKGNILERFSAQQFPDLHSELNLSSLELGDSALYFCASSGGGGQGAIRQPQHFGDGTRLSIL.

The chain uses TRBV2 and TRBJ2-1; 8 positions agree with TRBD1. Losses at the gene ends were 6 bases for V and 6 bases for J; bases not matched to a gene: 10. CDR1 and CDR2 from the germline V gene are SNHLY and FYNNEI. This CDR3 has 15 amino acids. The CDR3 region is CASRADRARVNEQFF. The CDR3 bases are TGTGCCAGCAGGGCGGACAGGGCGAGAGTCAATGAGCAGTTCTTC.

The V and J genes are TRBV4-1 and TRBJ2-7, with 8 nucleotides matching TRBD2. Germline lookup yields CDR1 MGHRA and CDR2 YSYEKL. The CDR3 is made up of 14 amino acids. J was trimmed by 5 bases and V by 1 base; bases with no gene match: 4. CDR3 sequence (DNA): TGCGCCAGCAGCCAAGCCGGGAGGGGAAACGAGCAGTACTTC. Protein product: CASSQAGRGNEQYF.

The chain recombines TRBV11-3 with TRBJ2-1; 11 bases line up with TRBD2. The CDR3 runs to 19 residues. The germline V gene has CDR1 SGHNT and CDR2 YENEEA. The J segment lost 0 bases and the V segment lost 5 bases, leaving 12 bases of the junction unmatched. CDR3 nucleotides: TGTGCCAGCAGCCCTGGGCCTAGCGGGGGGTTAAGCTCCTACAATGAGCAGTTCTTC. Residues: CASSPGPSGGLSSYNEQFF.